Detailed here is one T cell receptor (beta chain). Its antigen remains unidentified. Base qualities were left out, and no much larger clone turns up one base away. The data were taken from a study of CD8+CD57+ T cells in acquired aplastic anemia listed by TCRdb under 2018. With respect to the entire study: Extracted DNA from sorted CD4+ and CD8+ cells averaged approximately 3 ug, ranging from about 0.2 to 30 ug. An average of approximately 9.8 million reads for CD4+ cells and approximately 11 million reads for CD8+ cells was obtained from healthy donor samples.

V ends up 6 bases short and J 5 bases short, with an unmatched junction base count of 4. According to the germline V gene, CDR1 reads MGHDK and CDR2 reads SYGVNS. From the cysteine up to the phenylalanine, the CDR3 has a length of 13 residues. Just CDR3 DNA is preserved here, 39 bases in frame from base 1. Genomic DNA was used as template for profiling of TCR beta VDJ combinations and CDR3 sequences. An Illumina HiSeq 2000 was used for TCR repertoire sequencing. Per the authors' processing: Repertoires were assessed using TRBV/TRBJ rearrangement plots, CDR3 size and DJ length profiles, and Simpson's diversity index. The most abundant DNA sequence in the deep sequencing data was defined as the immunodominant clone. CDR3 amino acid sequences were checked for sharing across subjects and were also compared against the VDJdb database and published repertoires. TCRdb applied fastp at Q25 and MiXCR to the public reads, then kept only in-frame beta chains. Rows merge per CDR3 protein into single entries with the most common DNA and genes. What appears here as the V and J calls and clone size reflects TCRdb's work, not the paper's. The sample yields 150,000 to 200,000 distinct CDR3 sequences; about three fifths were counted once. Of the sample, roughly 44% is held by the ten largest clones.

In this study, sorted CD4+ and CD8+ T cells from the blood of healthy subjects and of severe aplastic anemia patients had their TCR repertoires deep-sequenced. Ficoll-Paque density gradient centrifugation was used to isolate peripheral blood mononuclear cells. CD4+ and CD8+ T cells were sorted by FACS or magnetic beads before DNA extraction. General conclusions and limits of the study: CD8+ Simpson's diversity did not differ significantly between patients and healthy controls (P=0.060). Twenty-nine CD8+ CDR3 sequences were shared between patients and controls but appeared highly expressed in patients and within their immunodominant clones.

The sample was sorted CD4+, CD8+, or CD8+CD57+ T cells (not recorded which) from PBMCs. The receptor comes from a human donor in good health. This chain is built from TRBV25-1 and TRBJ1-1, and 9 junction bases match TRBD1. The DNA sequence reads TGTGCCAGCAGGGGGACAGGGTTAACTGAAGCTTTCTTT. Translation gives CASRGTGLTEAFF.